The rows below give T cell receptor beta chains drawn from one sample of a study of T cells in Graves' hyperthyroidism and ophthalmopathy. TCRdb reanalysed the multiplex PCR reads using MiXCR and keeps one entry per CDR3 protein. The sample carries around 760,000 distinct CDR3 sequences, approximately 40% recorded once. Specimen: blood. These receptor sequences come from a woman aged 40 to 50 with Graves' hyperthyroidism. CDR3s include the opening cysteine and the closing phenylalanine or tryptophan. A D gene is named only where the DNA matches it firmly. Not every row has a clone size; where given, it reads once, few, many or a size class.

d_gene,abundance,j_gene,v_gene,CDR3nt,CDR3aa
TRBD1,many,TRBJ2-2,TRBV24-1,TGTGCCACCAGTGATGAGCACGGGACAGCGAACACCGGGGAGCTGTTTTTT,CATSDEHGTANTGELFF
NA,many,TRBJ1-5,TRBV2,TGTGCCAGCAGTGGGGATTCCTTCAATCAGCCCCAGCATTTT,CASSGDSFNQPQHF
TRBD1,many,TRBJ1-6,TRBV7-9,TGTGCCAGCAGACCAACGGAGACAGGGACTTCACCCCTCCACTTT,CASRPTETGTSPLHF
NA,few,TRBJ1-1,TRBV14,TGTGCCAGCAGCCAATCCTACCACCTCGTGGGAGCGGACACTGAAGCTTTCTTT,CASSQSYHLVGADTEAFF
TRBD1,many,TRBJ1-2,TRBV13,TGTGCCAGCAGCTTAGGCCTAAGGGACAGAAACTATGGCTACACCTTC,CASSLGLRDRNYGYTF
NA,many,TRBJ1-1,TRBV7-9,TGTGCCAGCAAAAATGACTCAAACACTGAAGCTTTCTTT,CASKNDSNTEAFF
NA,NA,TRBJ1-2,TRBV24-1,TGTGCCTGGATGACCGACCTTGGCTATGGCTACACCTTC,CAWMTDLGYGYTF
TRBD1,few,TRBJ1-2,TRBV4-3,TGCGCCAGCAGCAAGTGGGACAGCAACTATGGCTACACCTTC,CASSKWDSNYGYTF
TRBD2,NA,TRBJ2-7,TRBV4-3,TGCGCCAGCAGCCAAGATTCGGGACTATCCTACGAGCAGTACTTC,CASSQDSGLSYEQYF
NA,NA,TRBJ1-1,TRBV6-5,TGTGCCAGCAGCCGAGGGGGATTGGGCACTGAAGCTTTCTTT,CASSRGGLGTEAFF
NA,NA,TRBJ1-2,TRBV7-2,TGTGCCAGCAGCCAAGAAGTAGGGCCTAACTATGGCTACACCTTC,CASSQEVGPNYGYTF
NA,many,TRBJ1-5,TRBV20-1,TGCAGTGCTCCCGGTCGGGTGGTAGATCAGCCCCAGCATTTT,CSAPGRVVDQPQHF
NA,many,TRBJ1-5,TRBV2,TGTGCCAGCAGCGGAGGTACAGTTAGCAATCAGCCCCAGCATTTT,CASSGGTVSNQPQHF
NA,NA,TRBJ1-1,TRBV7-2,TGTGCCAGCAGCTTAAGGGGGATAAACACTGAAGCCTTCTTT,CASSLRGINTEAFF
NA,many,TRBJ2-5,TRBV5-1,TGCGCCAGCAGCTTAGGGCTGATCGAGGGAGAGACCCAGTACTTC,CASSLGLIEGETQYF
NA,NA,TRBJ2-7,TRBV10-3,TGTGCCATCAGTAGGGATATCAGCGGGTATGGCGATGAGCAGTACTTC,CAISRDISGYGDEQYF
NA,NA,TRBJ2-7,TRBV4-2,TGTGCCAGCAGCCAAGTGGCGGGGAGGTCGGACGAGCAGTACTTC,CASSQVAGRSDEQYF
TRBD2,NA,TRBJ2-3,TRBV5-1,TGCGCCAGCAGCTCGTCCCCTAGCGGGGGCACAGATACGCAGTATTTT,CASSSSPSGGTDTQYF
NA,many,TRBJ2-7,TRBV4-1,TGCGCCAGCAGCTTTGGGCGCGAGCAGTACTTC,CASSFGREQYF
TRBD1,many,TRBJ1-6,TRBV7-9,TGTGCCAGCAGCTTGACAGGGGATAATTCACCCCTCCACTTT,CASSLTGDNSPLHF
NA,many,TRBJ1-1,TRBV10-3,TGTGCCATCAGTGATTTACCGAACACTGAAGCTTTCTTT,CAISDLPNTEAFF
TRBD1,few,TRBJ1-4,TRBV7-9,TGTGCCAGCAGTGGAGGACAGGGGGTCGCTGACCGAACAAAACTGTTTTTT,CASSGGQGVADRTKLFF
NA,many,TRBJ1-2,TRBV5-1,TGCGCCAGCAGCACGGACCGGCCTGATGGCTACACCTTC,CASSTDRPDGYTF
NA,few,TRBJ1-2,TRBV6-2/TRBV6-3,TGTGCCAGCAGTTATGGAGTCCTAAACTATGGCTACACCTTC,CASSYGVLNYGYTF
NA,many,TRBJ2-2,TRBV7-3,TGTGCCAGCAGCTTAAGCGGCGAAGGGAACGGGGAGCTGTTTTTT,CASSLSGEGNGELFF
NA,many,TRBJ1-4,TRBV5-1,TGCGCCAGCAGCTTGCTCGGGGTCCGCGGTAATGAAAAACTGTTTTTT,CASSLLGVRGNEKLFF
TRBD1,NA,TRBJ1-3,TRBV29-1,TGCAGCGTGCGACGACTGACAGGGGGACTCTCTGGAAACACCATATATTTT,CSVRRLTGGLSGNTIYF
TRBD1,many,TRBJ1-2,TRBV5-1,TGCGCCAGCAGCGCGCAACCGGGACAGAAAAATGGCTACACCTTC,CASSAQPGQKNGYTF
NA,many,TRBJ1-2,TRBV4-3,TGCGCCAGCAGCCAAGATTTCTACAAGTATGGCTACACCTTC,CASSQDFYKYGYTF
NA,NA,TRBJ2-7,TRBV3-1,TGTGCCAGCAGCCAAGACGACGACGAGCAGTACTTC,CASSQDDDEQYF
NA,NA,TRBJ1-2,TRBV7-6,TGTGCCAGCAGCTCACCCGACAGCCTGGGGGGCTACACCTTC,CASSSPDSLGGYTF
TRBD1,many,TRBJ1-2,TRBV2,TGTGCCAGCAGTAGCGGGACAGGGCCGGTTGGCTACACCTTC,CASSSGTGPVGYTF
TRBD1,NA,TRBJ2-6,TRBV7-2,TGTGCCAGCAGCCCCCGGGACAGGCCCTCTGGGGCCAACGTCCTGACTTTC,CASSPRDRPSGANVLTF
NA,few,TRBJ1-5,TRBV6-5,TGTGCCAGCAGCACCCGGGCCAGGAGTCAGCCCCAGCATTTT,CASSTRARSQPQHF
TRBD1,NA,TRBJ2-2,TRBV15,TGTGCCACCAGCAGAGAGAAGGACAGGGGAACCGGGGAGCTGTTTTTT,CATSREKDRGTGELFF
NA,many,TRBJ1-2,TRBV12-3/TRBV12-4,TGTGCCAGCACCTTCGAGGGGGGGGATGGCTACACCTTC,CASTFEGGDGYTF
NA,many,TRBJ1-2,TRBV15,TGTGCCACCAGCACCCCAGGGGTCTATGGCTACACCTTC,CATSTPGVYGYTF
NA,NA,TRBJ1-1,TRBV11-2,TGTGCCTCAACCGGCGGATCTCCTACAAACACTGAAGCTTTCTTT,CASTGGSPTNTEAFF
NA,NA,TRBJ2-2,TRBV10-3,TGTGCCATCAGTGGCTCAAGGGACTCCTTGGGCGGGGAGCTGTTTTTT,CAISGSRDSLGGELFF
NA,NA,TRBJ1-4,TRBV12-3/TRBV12-4,TGTGCCAGCAGTTTAAATCCGAGAGGGAATGAAAAACTGTTTTTT,CASSLNPRGNEKLFF
NA,NA,TRBJ1-1,TRBV4-3,TGCGCCAGCAGCCAAGGAGGTCGTCTGAACACTGAAGCTTTCTTT,CASSQGGRLNTEAFF
TRBD2,many,TRBJ2-5,TRBV4-3,TGCGCCAGCAGCCAAGATCTAGCGCTAGCGGGAGGCCAAGAGACCCAGTACTTC,CASSQDLALAGGQETQYF
TRBD1,NA,TRBJ1-4,TRBV2,TGTGCCAGCAGTGAGACAGGGGCGCAGGACGGTGAAAAACTGTTTTTT,CASSETGAQDGEKLFF
TRBD2,NA,TRBJ2-1,TRBV2,TGTGCCAGCACCCGGACTAGCGGAACCTACAATGAGCAGTTCTTC,CASTRTSGTYNEQFF
NA,many,TRBJ1-1,TRBV19,TGTGCCAGTAAACCCCGGGGGATGAACACTGAAGCTTTCTTT,CASKPRGMNTEAFF
TRBD2,NA,TRBJ2-7,TRBV29-1,TGCAGCGTTGATCCTAGCGGGAGAGGTGGACTCAGCGAGCAGTACTTC,CSVDPSGRGGLSEQYF
TRBD1,few,TRBJ1-5,TRBV6-5,TGTGCCAGCAGATTAGGACAGGGCGTCTCTTATAGCAATCAGCCCCAGCATTTT,CASRLGQGVSYSNQPQHF
NA,many,TRBJ2-2,TRBV15,TGTGCCACCAGTATCCTAAACACCGGGGAGCTGTTTTTT,CATSILNTGELFF
NA,once,TRBJ1-2,TRBV5-1,TGCGCCAGCACGGAGGAGACTAACTATGGCTACACCTTC,CASTEETNYGYTF
NA,NA,TRBJ1-3,TRBV4-1,TGCGCCAGCAGCCAAGCACCGACAGGAGCTGGAAACACCATATATTTT,CASSQAPTGAGNTIYF
NA,NA,TRBJ2-7,TRBV7-8,TGTGCCAGCAGCCAAGAATCGGAGAGGGCCTACGAGCAGTACTTC,CASSQESERAYEQYF
TRBD1,few,TRBJ1-1,TRBV7-9,TGTGCCAGCAGCTCCCAGGGACAGACGAACACTGAAGCTTTCTTT,CASSSQGQTNTEAFF
TRBD1,NA,TRBJ2-7,TRBV20-1,TGCAGTGCTAGAGATGGGACAGTTGCCTCCTACGAGCAGTACTTC,CSARDGTVASYEQYF
TRBD2,NA,TRBJ2-7,TRBV12-3/TRBV12-4,TGTGCCAGCAGTGTAGGGACTAGCAACGAGCAGTACTTC,CASSVGTSNEQYF
NA,NA,TRBJ1-1,TRBV14,TGTGCCAGCAGCCAAGAGAACAGCGCTGAAGCTTTCTTT,CASSQENSAEAFF
NA,many,TRBJ1-2,TRBV7-2,TGTGCCAGCAGCTTAGAAGGGATGGCTGTTTATGGCTACACCTTC,CASSLEGMAVYGYTF
TRBD1,few,TRBJ2-1,TRBV20-1,TGCAGTGCAATACCGACAGGGGATGAGCAGTTCTTC,CSAIPTGDEQFF
TRBD2,NA,TRBJ2-5,TRBV20-1,TGCAGTGCTAGGGAAGATTCAGCGGGGAAAGAGACCCAGTACTTC,CSAREDSAGKETQYF
NA,NA,TRBJ2-6,TRBV11-1,TGTGCCAGCAGCGGGACTCCAAGTTTTGGGGCCAACGTCCTGACTTTC,CASSGTPSFGANVLTF
NA,few,TRBJ2-7,TRBV6-5,TGTGCCAGCAGTTACAGTGCCCGTTACTACGAGCAGTACTTC,CASSYSARYYEQYF